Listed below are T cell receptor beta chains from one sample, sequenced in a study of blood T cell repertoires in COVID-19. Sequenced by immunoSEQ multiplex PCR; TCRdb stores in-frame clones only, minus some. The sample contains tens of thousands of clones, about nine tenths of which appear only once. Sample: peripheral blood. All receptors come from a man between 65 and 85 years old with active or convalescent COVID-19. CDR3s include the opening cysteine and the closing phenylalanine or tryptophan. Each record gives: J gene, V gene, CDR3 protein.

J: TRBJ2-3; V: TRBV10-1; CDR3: CASSFDRVSTDTQYF
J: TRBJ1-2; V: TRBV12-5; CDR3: CASGHSRGDLANYGYTF
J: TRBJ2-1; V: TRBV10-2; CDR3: CASSEPFPNSGGYNEQFF
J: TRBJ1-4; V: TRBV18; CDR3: CASSRTGEGEKLFF
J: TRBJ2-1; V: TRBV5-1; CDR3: CASSLTDLSYNEQFF
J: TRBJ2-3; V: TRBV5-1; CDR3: CASSLVGQGGTDTQYF
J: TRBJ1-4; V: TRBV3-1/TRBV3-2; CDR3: CASSQPGQRRGKLFF
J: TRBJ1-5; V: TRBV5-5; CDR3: CASRPTGTSYEPQHF
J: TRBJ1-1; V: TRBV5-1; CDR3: CASSWTRETEAFF
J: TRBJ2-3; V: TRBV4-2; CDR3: CASSQWGRTGGPDTQYF
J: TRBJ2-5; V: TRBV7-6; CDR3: CASSSYYRETQETQYF
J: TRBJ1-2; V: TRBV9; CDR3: CASSGEVLGYGYTF
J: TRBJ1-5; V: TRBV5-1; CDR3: CASSEGQGNQPQHF
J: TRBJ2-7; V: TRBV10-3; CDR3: CAIRQGMTYEQYF
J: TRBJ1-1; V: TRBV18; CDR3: CASSPVLRVAGTEAFF
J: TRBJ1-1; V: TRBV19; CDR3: CASSIGAETTNTEAFF
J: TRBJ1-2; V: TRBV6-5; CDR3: CASRQGYGYTF
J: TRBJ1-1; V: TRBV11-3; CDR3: CASSSTGAAKDAFF
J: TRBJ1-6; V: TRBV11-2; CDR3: CASMGQINSPLHF
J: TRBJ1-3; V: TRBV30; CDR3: CASRTGRGNTIYF
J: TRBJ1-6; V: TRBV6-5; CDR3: CASSYGQNSPLHF
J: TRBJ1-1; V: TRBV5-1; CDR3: CASSPTGGTNTEAFF